Below, one T cell receptor (beta chain) is given with its context. Germline V lookup: CDR1 WSHSY, CDR2 SAAADI. The V gene lost 9 bases and the J gene lost 5 bases, with 17 bases spanning the gap. The CDR3 covers 13 residues. The TCR beta CDR3 regions underwent amplification using RNA transcripts as the source. Initially, a first-round RT-PCR of the TCR CDR3 employed the HTBI primer set. TCRdb analysed the multiplex PCR reads with MiXCR anew, one entry per CDR3 protein. Among about 420,000 distinct CDR3 sequences listed, 15% to 18% were seen once. This specimen belongs to a study of T cells in Graves' hyperthyroidism and ophthalmopathy.

The sequence was obtained from a woman aged 18-29 years with Graves' hyperthyroidism. V and J are TRBV10-2 and TRBJ2-7, with a weak D call TRBD1 (5 bases). Sequenced input: blood. This chain's CDR3 is CASSAGSRDEQYF. CDR3 bases: TGCGCCAGTTCTGCAGGGTCTCGGGACGAGCAGTACTTC.